The present TCR beta chain was sequenced within a study of beta chain features in type 1 diabetes. Study-wide context: Healthy donors, compared against patients, showed similar age, gender and cell yields.

There are a few counts of this clone. Its target is unknown. Study findings and constraints: VDJ junctions sequenced from type 1 diabetes patients showed fewer insertions and more deletions. The study found moderately but significantly shorter TCRB CDR3s in all four CD4+ subsets of Type 1 diabetes patients.

The CDR3 sequence is 13 residues long. The V gene lost 0 bases and the J gene lost 7 bases, with 7 bases spanning the gap. Germline-derived CDR1 and CDR2 are LNHNV and YYDKDF (reference sequence). Reverse transcription of all isolated RNA meant that expressed TCRB transcripts were sequenced. About 3.57 million reads, on average, came from each naive, central memory and regulatory T cell sample. TCRdb's table, derived via immunoSEQ multiplex PCR, lists solely in-frame clones and lacks some. The sample carries roughly 150,000 clones, roughly 9% recorded once. The genes are TRBV15 and TRBJ1-5; no clear D gene. The sample consisted of central memory CD4+ T cells from blood. The clonotype comes from a woman under 40 with type 1 diabetes. The CDR3 sequence: CATSRDPAQPQHF. CDR3 in DNA: TGTGCCACCAGCAGAGATCCCGCGCAGCCCCAGCATTTT.